These T cell receptor beta chains were read from a single sample in a study of vaccination and CD4 T cells after COVID-19. TCRdb processed the PCR reads anew with MiXCR; each CDR3 protein has one entry. The table shows fewer than 20,000 distinct CDR3 sequences, with under 60% occurring only once. No antigen is known for these receptors. The material sequenced was CD4+ T cells from blood, cultured in vitro. The source of these receptors is a human donor who had recovered from COVID-19. CDR3s include the opening cysteine and the closing phenylalanine or tryptophan. The D gene is left open where the match is weak. Where a row states a size, it is once, few, many or the class of an expanded clone; other rows omit it.

>TRBV24-1|TRBJ2-1|.|few
TGTGCCACCAGTGATCAGCGGGTTTCCTACAATGAGCAGTTCTTC
CATSDQRVSYNEQFF
>TRBV15|TRBJ2-5|.|.
TGTGCCACCAGCAGAGACAGGACTAACCAAGAGACCCAGTACTTC
CATSRDRTNQETQYF
>TRBV10-3|TRBJ2-2|.|.
TGTGCCATCAGGAGGGGACAGAACACCGGGGAGCTGTTTTTT
CAIRRGQNTGELFF
>TRBV7-2|TRBJ1-2|.|once
TGTGCCAGCAGCTTAGAGGGACTTTTCTATGGCTACACCTTC
CASSLEGLFYGYTF
>TRBV2|TRBJ1-1|.|once
TGTGCCAGCGGGTTGGAAACAGTTGAAGCTTTCTTT
CASGLETVEAFF
>TRBV7-8|TRBJ2-5|.|.
TGTGCCAGCAGCCCAATGACTGGCGAGAACCAAGAGACCCAGTACTTC
CASSPMTGENQETQYF
>TRBV2|TRBJ1-1|TRBD1|.
TGTACCAGCTACTTTCAGGACAGGGGAGTATTGGGCACTGAAGCTTTCTTT
CTSYFQDRGVLGTEAFF
>TRBV6-1|TRBJ2-3|TRBD2|few
TGTGCCAGCATATTAGAGGGAGGGACGCAGTATTTT
CASILEGGTQYF
>TRBV7-6|TRBJ1-1|.|few
TGTGCCAGCAGCCAACCGGACACGCGCGCTTTCTTT
CASSQPDTRAFF
>TRBV7-8|TRBJ1-1|.|.
TGTGCCAGCAGCTTAGCTAGGTTCAGGCCGATGAACACTGAAGCTTTCTTT
CASSLARFRPMNTEAFF
>TRBV20-1|TRBJ2-1|.|.
TGCAGTGCTCTCGACTCAGGAGGGTACAATGAGCAGTTCTTC
CSALDSGGYNEQFF
>TRBV5-1|TRBJ2-3|.|.
TGCGCCAGCAGCACTTCGGGAGTCCGGGAAGATACGCAGTATTTT
CASSTSGVREDTQYF
>TRBV16|TRBJ1-2|TRBD1|.
TGTGCCAGCAGCCGCCAGGGACAGGGGGACTATGGCTACACCTTC
CASSRQGQGDYGYTF
>TRBV20-1|TRBJ2-1|TRBD2|.
TGCAGTGCTAGCCAGATAGCGGGAGCGGCCTACAATGAGCAGTTCTTC
CSASQIAGAAYNEQFF
>TRBV19|TRBJ1-2|TRBD1|few
TGTGCCAGTAGTACCCGACAGGGGCGCGGCTACACCTTC
CASSTRQGRGYTF
>TRBV19|TRBJ2-5|TRBD2|.
TGTGCCAGTAGGCTCGGGACTATACAAGCGGAGACCCAGTACTTC
CASRLGTIQAETQYF
>TRBV19|TRBJ2-2|.|.
TGTGCCAGTCGCGAACGGGGAGGCGGAACGAACACCGGGGAGCTGTTTTTT
CASRERGGGTNTGELFF
>TRBV28|TRBJ1-1|TRBD1|.
TGTGCCAGCAGCCTCACTTGGGACAGGGAAGCTTTCTTT
CASSLTWDREAFF
>TRBV12-3/TRBV12-4|TRBJ1-1|TRBD1|.
TGTGCCAGCAGTTTAGGAGGACAGGGTAGGGAAGCTTTCTTT
CASSLGGQGREAFF
>TRBV27|TRBJ2-7|.|.
TGTGCCAGCAGTTTATCCGGGGTCAGAACCTACGAGCAGTACTTC
CASSLSGVRTYEQYF
>TRBV5-4|TRBJ1-5|.|few
TGTGCCAGCAGCCAAGGCCCTGGGAGCAATCAGCCCCAGCATTTT
CASSQGPGSNQPQHF
>TRBV4-1|TRBJ1-3|TRBD1|.
TGCGCCAGCAGCCAAGACCAGGGGGACACCATATATTTT
CASSQDQGDTIYF
>TRBV20-1|TRBJ1-6|TRBD1|few
TGCAGTGCTAGAGAAGCGGCCAGGGGGGCGTCACCCCTCCACTTT
CSAREAARGASPLHF
>TRBV11-2|TRBJ2-7|.|.
TGTGCCAGCAGCCAAGAGGATCAGCGAAAGTCCTACGAGCAGTACTTC
CASSQEDQRKSYEQYF
>TRBV20-1|TRBJ2-5|TRBD1|.
TGCAGTGCTAGAGGGGGACAGGGGGCTTGGGAAGAGACCCAGTACTTC
CSARGGQGAWEETQYF
>TRBV28|TRBJ2-2|TRBD1|few
TGTGCCAGCAGGGGGACAGGGGTAACCGGGGAGCTGTTTTTT
CASRGTGVTGELFF
>TRBV11-2|TRBJ1-2|.|.
TGTGCCAGCAGCTTAAGGGAGTTCTATGGCTACACCTTC
CASSLREFYGYTF
>TRBV19|TRBJ1-4|.|.
TGTGCCAGTAGTCCCTCTGGCAGGGCTGAAAAACTGTTTTTT
CASSPSGRAEKLFF
>TRBV5-1|TRBJ2-3|TRBD1|.
TGCGCCAGCAGCTTGGGACAGGGAACCCATAGTACAGATACGCAGTATTTT
CASSLGQGTHSTDTQYF
>TRBV21-1|TRBJ2-2|.|few
TGTGCCAGCAGCAAAGAGGTAGGAGGCACCGGGGAGCTGTTTTTT
CASSKEVGGTGELFF
>TRBV20-1|TRBJ1-5|.|.
TGCAGTGCTACCCCCGACAGCCTGAATCAGCCCCAGCATTTT
CSATPDSLNQPQHF
>TRBV30|TRBJ1-5|.|.
TGTGCCTGGAGTGTGGGCGCCACCAATCAGCCCCAGCATTTT
CAWSVGATNQPQHF
>TRBV20-1|TRBJ2-1|TRBD2|.
TGCAGTGCTCAGAAAGCGGGGCGGGCAACGCTTAAGCAGTTCTTC
CSAQKAGRATLKQFF
>TRBV7-9|TRBJ1-2|.|large
TGCGCCAGCAGCTCAGGGTATTTTGACTATGGCTACACCTTC
CASSSGYFDYGYTF
>TRBV2|TRBJ2-2|.|.
TGTGCCAGCAAACGCGGCGCCCTCGGGGAGCTGTTTTTT
CASKRGALGELFF
>TRBV2|TRBJ1-1|.|.
TGTGCCAGCAATGTAGGGGAGGCTGAAGCTTTCTTT
CASNVGEAEAFF
>TRBV24-1|TRBJ2-3|TRBD1|few
TGTGCCACCAGTGATCGACAGGGAATCACAGATACGCAGTATTTT
CATSDRQGITDTQYF
>TRBV11-2|TRBJ2-3|TRBD1|.
TGTGCCAGCAGCTTAGGAACCACGACAGGGGCCACAGATACGCAGTATTTT
CASSLGTTTGATDTQYF
>TRBV7-8|TRBJ2-1|.|.
TGTGCCAGCAGCTGGGGTAGGGTCGCCTACAATGAGCAGTTCTTC
CASSWGRVAYNEQFF
>TRBV20-1|TRBJ1-5|.|.
TGCAGTGCTAGAGTCGGAGGGGGCAATCAGCCCCAGCATTTT
CSARVGGGNQPQHF
>TRBV20-1|TRBJ1-2|.|.
TGCAGTGCTAGAGACGGGCTTTACGGCTACACCTTC
CSARDGLYGYTF